Detailed here is one T cell receptor beta chain. The junction departs from the called germline gene at one end, perhaps through a read error. Profiles of TCR beta VDJ and CDR3 were generated from a genomic DNA template. Each CDR3 protein gets one entry after TCRdb re-called the reads with MiXCR. The table records hundreds of thousands of distinct CDR3 sequences, under 80% of them present only once. Germline V gene sequence: CDR1 SGDLS, CDR2 YYNGEE. The CDR3 has 15 residues. The entry originates in a study of CD8+CD57+ T cells in acquired aplastic anemia. This chain joins TRBV9 and TRBJ2-5, with D possibly called TRBD1 or TRBD2 (5 bases each). The source material was sorted CD4+, CD8+, or CD8+CD57+ T cells (not recorded which) from PBMCs. This clonotype was sampled from a human donor in good health, serving as a control. CDR3 residues: CASNVAQIGGETQYF. The CDR3, as DNA: TGTGCCAGCAACGTAGCGCAGATTGGGGGAGAGACCCAGTACTTC.